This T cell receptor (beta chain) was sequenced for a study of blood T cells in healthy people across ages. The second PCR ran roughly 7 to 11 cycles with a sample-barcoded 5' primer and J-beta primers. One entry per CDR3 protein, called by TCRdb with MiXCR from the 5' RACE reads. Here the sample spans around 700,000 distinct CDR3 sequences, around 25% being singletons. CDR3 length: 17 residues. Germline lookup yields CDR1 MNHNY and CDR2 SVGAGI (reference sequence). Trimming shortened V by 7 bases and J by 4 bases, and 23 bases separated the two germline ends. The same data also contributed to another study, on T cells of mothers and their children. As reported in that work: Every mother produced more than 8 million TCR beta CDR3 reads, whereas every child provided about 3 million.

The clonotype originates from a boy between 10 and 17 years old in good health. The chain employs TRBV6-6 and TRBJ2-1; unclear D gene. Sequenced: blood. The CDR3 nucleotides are TGTGCCAGCACCACCCGTATATTCGGTCCAGATTACAATGAGCAGTTCTTC. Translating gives CASTTRIFGPDYNEQFF.